This entry lists 20 T cell receptor beta chains sequenced from one sample in a study of T cell responses to AZD1222 COVID-19 vaccine. Produced via immunoSEQ multiplex PCR; TCRdb's table is partial and in-frame only. The data show 100,000 to 150,000 clones, approximately 88% seen once. The sequencing used peripheral blood, collected on day 0 of AZD1222 vaccination. Receptors originate from an adult in good health.

The J gene is TRBJ2-7, the V gene TRBV6-5; 11 positions match TRBD1. This CDR3 has 15 residues. V was clipped by 6 bases and J by 4 bases; unmatched bases: 8. Germline V gene sequence: CDR1 MNHEY, CDR2 SVGAGI. In DNA, the CDR3 is TGTGCCAGCAGCCCAGGACAGGGGGCAGGGTACGAGCAGTACTTC. It translates to CASSPGQGAGYEQYF.

The chain carries TRBV4-3 and TRBJ1-4; 8 bases are shared with TRBD1. CDR3 length: 16 amino acids. Trimming took 4 bases from V and 9 from J; bases not matched to a gene: 13. Germline V gives CDR1 LGHNA, CDR2 YSLEER. Here the CDR3 DNA reads TGCGCCAGCAGCCCCGGGTGGGGACAGGTCTCTCAAAAACTGTTTTTT. Encoded protein: CASSPGWGQVSQKLFF.

This clone was detected once. This chain links TRBV4-2 with TRBJ2-2; 13 positions agree with TRBD2. Germline V gene sequence: CDR1 LGHNA, CDR2 YNFKEQ. The CDR3 covers 19 residues. V lost 1 base, J lost 7 bases, and 12 bases stayed unmatched. The CDR3 DNA sequence: TGTGCCAGCAGCCAAGCCACCGGACTAGCGGGGGCCCACGACGGGGAGCTGTTTTTT. It codes for CASSQATGLAGAHDGELFF.

J is TRBJ2-6 and V is TRBV30; 10 bases fit TRBD1. J lost 0 bases, V lost 7 bases, and 6 bases had no gene match. This CDR3 region has 16 residues. CDR1 GTSNPN and CDR2 SVGIG come from the germline V gene (reference sequence). The CDR3 DNA reads as TGTGCCTTTACGGGACAGGGGTTCTCTGGGGCCAACGTCCTGACTTTC. Translating gives CAFTGQGFSGANVLTF.

The CDR3: CASSLLSGTGWETQYF. Written as DNA, the CDR3 is TGTGCCAGCAGCCTCTTAAGTGGGACAGGGTGGGAGACCCAGTACTTC. This chain connects TRBV11-2 to TRBJ2-5; 9 nucleotides agree with TRBD1. The germline CDR1 and CDR2 sequences are SGHAT and FQNNGV. V trimming: 5 bases; J trimming: 5 bases; junction bases outside the gene matches: 12. This CDR3 has 16 residues.

This rearrangement joins TRBV7-2 to TRBJ1-4, with 7 bases matching TRBD1. Germline lookup yields CDR1 SGHTA and CDR2 FQGNSA. Losses at the gene ends were 5 bases for V and 2 bases for J; bases not matched to a gene: 5. The CDR3 has 15 residues. The CDR3 nucleotides are TGTGCCAGCAGCGAGGGACAGACGACTAATGAAAAACTGTTTTTT. It is translated as CASSEGQTTNEKLFF.

This clone was detected once. V is TRBV28 and J is TRBJ2-7; TRBD1 might be the D (6 bases). Trimming shortened V by 6 bases and J by 3 bases, and 12 bases separated the two germline ends. The germline CDR1 and CDR2 sequences are MDHEN and SYDVKM. This CDR3 contains 13 residues. The CDR3 region is CASSTQGVYEQYF. As DNA, the CDR3 is TGTGCCAGCAGCACACAGGGAGTCTACGAGCAGTACTTC.

In this sample, this clone turned up once. The gene calls are TRBV18 and TRBJ2-2; tentative D call: TRBD2 (5 bases). Germline V gene sequence: CDR1 KGHSH, CDR2 LQKENI. The V and J ends lost 2 bases and 0 bases respectively, with 10 bases between them. This CDR3 is built from 16 residues. The chain's CDR3 is CASSPERIANTGELFF. CDR3 sequence (DNA): TGTGCCAGCTCACCAGAGCGGATCGCGAACACCGGGGAGCTGTTTTTT.

This sequence joins TRBV7-3 and TRBJ1-6; 9 bases line up with TRBD1. The CDR3 is made up of 15 amino acids. Germline assignment: CDR1 SGHTA and CDR2 FQGTGA. V shed 4 bases, J shed 13 bases, and the junction held 11 bases outside the gene matches. Here the CDR3 reads CASSSTGQGVEPLHF. The CDR3 bases are TGTGCCAGCAGCTCCACGGGACAGGGCGTAGAGCCCCTCCACTTT.

The CDR3 is CASSLSQRGETQYF. DNA of the CDR3: TGTGCCAGCAGCTTGAGCCAGCGGGGGGAGACCCAGTACTTC. J is TRBJ2-5 and V is TRBV5-4; 8 bases are a match to TRBD2. Germline V gene lookup returns CDR1 SGHNT and CDR2 YYREEE (reference sequence). V shed 1 base and J 5 bases; nucleotides not matched to a gene: 4. The length of the CDR3 is 14 residues.

The chain couples TRBV5-1 to TRBJ2-3, with D uncertain. The V end lost 4 bases, the J end lost 2 bases, and 8 bases lay between the germline ends. This CDR3 contains 13 residues. The germline CDR1 and CDR2 sequences are SGHRS and YFSETQ. CDR3 region: CASSTGSTDTQYF. In DNA, the CDR3 is TGCGCCAGCAGCACCGGTTCCACAGATACGCAGTATTTT.

The chain couples TRBV9 to TRBJ1-1; D not certain. Germline lookup yields CDR1 SGDLS and CDR2 YYNGEE. This CDR3 has 14 amino acids. Trimming shortened V by 2 bases and J by 1 base, and 9 bases separated the two germline ends. CDR3 DNA: TGTGCCAGCAGCGTCCGGACGGGGAACACTGAAGCTTTCTTT. Its protein is CASSVRTGNTEAFF.

This chain connects TRBV28 to TRBJ2-5, with D possibly being TRBD1 or TRBD2 (6 bases each). V dropped 3 bases and J dropped 4 bases, with 9 bases sitting between them. CDR1 and CDR2 from the germline V gene are MDHEN and SYDVKM. The CDR3 loop spans 13 amino acids. In nucleotides, the CDR3 is TGTGCCAGCAGTTTTGGGGGGCGAGAGACCCAGTACTTC. As protein: CASSFGGRETQYF.

The rearrangement joins TRBV19 to TRBJ1-4; unclear D gene. Between the trimmed V and J ends, which lost 7 bases and 4 bases, there was a span of 19 bases. The CDR3 is 16 amino acids. Germline V gives CDR1 LNHDA, CDR2 SQIVND (reference sequence). The CDR3 region has the DNA TGTGCCAGTACCTCGGGAATGGAGCAGATTAATGAAAAACTGTTTTTT. Its translation: CASTSGMEQINEKLFF.

The V gene is TRBV24-1, the J gene TRBJ1-5; D not certain. The germline gives CDR1 KGHDR, CDR2 SFDVKD. Trimming shortened V by 8 bases and J by 0 bases, and 10 bases separated the two germline ends. CDR3 length equals 14 residues. CDR3 loop: CATTASDSNQPQHF. DNA of the CDR3: TGTGCCACCACGGCGTCAGATAGCAATCAGCCCCAGCATTTT.

The rearrangement uses TRBV18 and TRBJ2-3; D assignment may be TRBD1 or TRBD2 (7 bases each). This CDR3 is built from 16 residues. Germline CDR1 and CDR2: KGHSH and LQKENI. The ends were cut back, 1 base at V and 0 bases at J, with 11 bases in the middle. CDR3 sequence: CASSPLQGGSTDTQYF. CDR3 DNA: TGTGCCAGCTCACCACTTCAGGGGGGGAGCACAGATACGCAGTATTTT. The full variable domain, its missing parts supplied by reference TRBV18 and TRBJ2-3, is NAGVMQNPRHLVRRRGQEARLRCSPMKGHSHVYWYRQLPEEGLKFMVYLQKENIIDESGMPKERFSAEFPKEGPSILRIQQVVRGDSAAYFCASSPLQGGSTDTQYFGPGTRLTVL.

This clone appeared once. The CDR3 bases are TGTGCCAGCAGTTCCGCATATAGCAATCAGCCCCAGCATTTT. Amino acid sequence: CASSSAYSNQPQHF. The chain joins TRBV6-5 to TRBJ1-5; D uncertain. Trimming took 4 bases from V and 0 from J, leaving 7 bases between them. This CDR3 is built from 14 residues. The germline gives CDR1 MNHEY, CDR2 SVGAGI.

The chain combines TRBV7-2 with TRBJ2-1; D possibly uses TRBD1 or TRBD2 (5 bases each). Looked up from germline, CDR1 is SGHTA and CDR2 is FQGNSA. V lost 5 bases, J lost 5 bases, and 10 bases lay in between. This CDR3 is built from 13 residues. CDR3 DNA: TGTGCCAGCAGCCGGGACCGCCACAATGAGCAGTTCTTC. Translation: CASSRDRHNEQFF.

V and J are TRBV11-2 and TRBJ2-3; D may be TRBD1 (5 bases). CDR1 is SGHAT, CDR2 FQNNGV, per germline. CDR3 size: 16 residues. The germline V and J ends were trimmed by 5 bases and 6 bases, with 21 bases remaining between them. CDR3 nucleotides: TGTGCCAGCAGCCCTAGGGGCACGTCCCGAGCCGATACGCAGTATTTT. Translated, it gives CASSPRGTSRADTQYF.

Here the CDR3 reads CASSPSLRANTEAFF. The CDR3 DNA reads as TGTGCCAGCAGCCCTAGCCTTCGTGCGAACACTGAAGCTTTCTTT. The chain couples TRBV7-2 to TRBJ1-1; unclear D gene. Trimming cost V 5 bases and J 1 base, with 14 bases left between them. The CDR3 contains 15 residues. From germline, CDR1 is SGHTA and CDR2 FQGNSA.